These 18 T cell receptor beta chains came from one sample sequenced in a study of Ad26.COV2.S vaccination and SARS-CoV-2 variants. Libraries were prepared by immunoSEQ multiplex PCR; TCRdb keeps only in-frame clonotypes and omits some of them. The data contain around 300,000 clones, 88% of them singletons. Documented treatment: some 20 received Ad26.COV2.S at low or high dose, single or two shots; about 5 received placebo; per-sample allocation not given. Day 63 following the first vaccine or placebo injection was when the samples were taken. The source was peripheral blood, collected in a trial of Ad26.COV2.S vaccine versus placebo. The receptor set was obtained from a person aged 18-60 years who received the Ad26.COV2.S COVID-19 vaccine or a placebo.

V gene TRBV3-1 (or the pseudogene TRBV3-2) combines with J gene TRBJ2-7, with D maybe TRBD1 (5 bases). Trimming shortened V by 7 bases and J by 3 bases, and 16 bases separated the two germline ends. Germline values: CDR1 LGHDT, CDR2 YNNKEL (reference sequence). The length of the CDR3 is 14 residues. The CDR3 nucleotides are TGTGCCAGCAAACGAACAGGTAATAACTACGAGCAGTACTTC. It yields the protein CASKRTGNNYEQYF.

This clone turned up a few times. This rearrangement joins TRBV18 to TRBJ1-1, with 7 bases fitting TRBD1. There are 14 residues in the CDR3. The germline V gene has CDR1 KGHSH and CDR2 LQKENI. V dropped 10 bases and J dropped 2; count of bases not matched to a gene: 10. DNA of the CDR3: TGTGCCACCATAATCGGGACAGCAAACACTGAAGCTTTCTTT. Translation: CATIIGTANTEAFF.

Comments on this clone: This may stem from a read error, because a much larger clone lies one nucleotide away. The identical CDR3 is also encoded by other nucleotide sequences in the sample. The chain links TRBV5-4 to TRBJ2-2; D might be TRBD2 (6 bases). V was trimmed by 5 bases and J by 0 bases, leaving 11 bases between them. This CDR3 is built from 15 residues. Germline V gene lookup returns CDR1 SGHNT and CDR2 YYREEE (reference sequence). The CDR3 sequence is CASSPGTANTGELFF. In DNA, the CDR3 is TGTGCCAGCAGTCCCGGGACTGCGAACACCGGGGAGCTGTTTTTT.

The chain has TRBV7-8 and TRBJ2-7; D not resolved. Germline CDR1 and CDR2: SGHVS and FQNEAQ. Trimming pared 0 bases from V and 7 bases from J, leaving 13 bases between. This CDR3 spans 14 amino acids. The CDR3 nucleotides read TGTGCCAGCAGCTTAGCGGGCGTCGTGAGGGAGCAGTACTTC. Translating it yields CASSLAGVVREQYF.

The chain is built from TRBV19 and TRBJ2-6; D may be TRBD1 (6 bases). Trimming shortened V by 4 bases and J by 2 bases, and 15 bases separated the two germline ends. Germline values: CDR1 LNHDA, CDR2 SQIVND (reference sequence). The CDR3 length is 17 residues. As DNA, the CDR3 is TGTGCCAGTAGTACAAGACAGGCCGCAACTGGGGCCAACGTCCTGACTTTC. Translated: CASSTRQAATGANVLTF.

The chain links TRBV7-8 to TRBJ1-5, with D possibly matching TRBD1 (5 bases). Germline values: CDR1 SGHVS, CDR2 FQNEAQ. CDR3 length equals 16 residues. With 3 bases removed from V and 4 bases from J, the gap between germline ends came to 16 bases. CDR3 loop: CASSFAGDSTNQPQHF. CDR3 DNA sequence: TGTGCCAGCAGCTTCGCCGGGGACTCAACGAATCAGCCCCAGCATTTT.

The chain couples TRBV7-9 to TRBJ2-2; the match to TRBD2 covers 14 bases. Germline CDR1 is SEHNR and CDR2 is FQNEAQ (reference sequence). This CDR3 is 17 amino acids long. With V trimmed by 5 bases and J by 4 bases, 6 bases remained unmatched. CDR3 amino acids: CASSESGTSGSTGELFF. As DNA, the CDR3 is TGTGCCAGCAGCGAATCCGGGACTAGCGGGAGCACCGGGGAGCTGTTTTTT.

This chain joins TRBV28 and TRBJ1-2; TRBD1 aligns across 7 bases. This CDR3 region has 14 residues. The ends lost 6 bases at V and 8 bases at J; junction bases unmatched: 12. CDR1 and CDR2 from the germline V gene are MDHEN and SYDVKM. Written as DNA, the CDR3 is TGTGCCAGCAGGGAGCAGGGGGAGACTTGGGGCTACACCTTC. Encoded protein: CASREQGETWGYTF.

The V gene is TRBV7-9, the J gene TRBJ1-1, with a tentative D call TRBD1 (5 bases). Germline values: CDR1 SEHNR, CDR2 FQNEAQ (reference sequence). The CDR3 extends over 14 amino acids. Deletions cut 3 bases from V and 3 bases from J, with 11 bases between. The DNA of the CDR3 is TGTGCCAGCAGCTTCTTTCAGGGAGACACTGAAGCTTTCTTT. As protein: CASSFFQGDTEAFF. Full variable domain (missing parts from reference TRBV7-9 and TRBJ1-1): DTGVSQNPRHKITKRGQNVTFRCDPISEHNRLYWYRQTLGQGPEFLTYFQNEAQLEKSRLLSDRFSAERPKGSFSTLEIQRTEQGDSAMYLCASSFFQGDTEAFFGQGTRLTVV.

The gene calls are TRBV29-1 and TRBJ2-7; 9 nucleotides line up with TRBD2. The V and J ends lost 2 bases and 5 bases, in that order; junction bases with no gene match: 10. The CDR3 extends over 15 amino acids. The germline gives CDR1 SQVTM, CDR2 ANQGSEA. CDR3 DNA: TGCAGCGTTGAATCGCTAGCGGGAAGGTTTCACGAGCAGTACTTC. The encoded protein is CSVESLAGRFHEQYF.

The V gene is TRBV18, the J gene TRBJ1-1; no firm D call. Germline values: CDR1 KGHSH, CDR2 LQKENI. This CDR3 has 12 amino acids. Trimming cost V 6 bases and J 4 bases, with 9 bases left between them. The DNA for the CDR3 is TGTGCCAGCTCCATCCTGATCACTGAAGCTTTCTTT. This gives the protein CASSILITEAFF. The variable domain in full, with the rest retrieved from reference TRBV18 and TRBJ1-1, is NAGVMQNPRHLVRRRGQEARLRCSPMKGHSHVYWYRQLPEEGLKFMVYLQKENIIDESGMPKERFSAEFPKEGPSILRIQQVVRGDSAAYFCASSILITEAFFGQGTRLTVV.

The chain recombines TRBV11-3 with TRBJ1-5; D perhaps matches TRBD1 (5 bases). Germline CDR1 and CDR2: SGHNT and YENEEA. V was pared by 11 bases and J by 5 bases, with 16 bases between. The CDR3 loop spans 13 amino acids. CDR3 coding DNA: TGTGCCGCAGGGAGAATAAGAGATCAGCCCCAGCATTTT. It encodes CAAGRIRDQPQHF. Drawing the rest from reference TRBV11-3 and TRBJ1-5, the complete variable domain is EAGVVQSPRYKIIEKKQPVAFWCNPISGHNTLYWYLQNLGQGPELLIRYENEEAVDDSQLPKDRFSAERLKGVDSTLKIQPAELGDSAVYLCAAGRIRDQPQHFGDGTRLSIL.

The chain joins TRBV9 to TRBJ1-6; D remains unclear. Germline CDR1 reads SGDLS; CDR2 reads YYNGEE. V was trimmed by 2 bases and J by 7 bases, leaving 10 bases between them. This CDR3 is 14 amino acids long. CDR3 coding DNA: TGTGCCAGCAGCGTGCGAAAGGACAATTCACCCCTCCACTTT. This translates into CASSVRKDNSPLHF.

This clone was picked up a small number of times. The chain combines TRBV19 with TRBJ2-5, with 8 bases aligning to TRBD1. Germline lookup yields CDR1 LNHDA and CDR2 SQIVND (reference sequence). Germline trimming cut 5 bases from V and 7 bases from J; bases unmatched to any gene: 12. This CDR3 spans 15 amino acids. This CDR3 is CASSQKGQVGMTQYF. CDR3 DNA sequence: TGTGCCAGTAGTCAGAAGGGACAGGTTGGGATGACCCAGTACTTC.

The chain uses TRBV19 and TRBJ1-2; no clear D gene. V lost 5 bases, J lost 0 bases, and 7 bases lay in between. Germline V lookup: CDR1 LNHDA, CDR2 SQIVND (reference sequence). The CDR3 covers 13 residues. The CDR3 here is CASSLTPNYGYTF. CDR3 nucleotides: TGTGCCAGTAGTTTAACTCCTAACTATGGCTACACCTTC. Complete variable domain (other parts from reference TRBV19 and TRBJ1-2): DGGITQSPKYLFRKEGQNVTLSCEQNLNHDAMYWYRQDPGQGLRLIYYSQIVNDFQKGDIAEGYSVSREKKESFPLTVTSAQKNPTAFYLCASSLTPNYGYTFGSGTRLTVV.

In DNA, the CDR3 is TGTGCCAGCAGCCTGCGGCAGGGGGTTTTAGATACGCAGTATTTT. It translates to CASSLRQGVLDTQYF. The chain carries TRBV2 and TRBJ2-3; TRBD1 aligns across 7 bases. The junction had 11 bases not matched to a gene; V was cut back by 6 bases and J by 5 bases. CDR1 SNHLY and CDR2 FYNNEI come from the germline V gene. There are 15 residues in the CDR3.

V and J are TRBV6-5 and TRBJ1-2; possible D gene TRBD1, 5 bases. The CDR3 is 13 amino acids. Trimming stripped 6 bases from V and 6 bases from J, with 14 bases between. From germline, CDR1 is MNHEY and CDR2 SVGAGI. As DNA, the CDR3 is TGTGCCAGCAGGGTCGGGACCAGGGATGGCTACACCTTC. Its translation: CASRVGTRDGYTF.

This clone has just a few counts. The CDR3 loop reads CASSLQGQRDTQYF. For the CDR3, the DNA is TGCGCCAGCAGCTTACAGGGGCAAAGGGATACGCAGTATTTT. J is TRBJ2-3 and V is TRBV5-1; 7 nucleotides agree with TRBD1. The CDR3 runs 14 residues. V lost 2 bases and J lost 6; bases outside the gene matches: 6. CDR1 is SGHRS and CDR2 is YFSETQ in the germline V gene.